This T cell receptor (beta chain) was obtained from a study of molecular identifiers for immune sequencing clone quantification. Study observations and caveats: Effector cells had over 99% of their molecules in clones above 20 RNA copies, while naive cells had under 1%.

TCRdb ran MiXCR on the PCR reads and lists one entry per CDR3 protein. This sample has 550,000 to 750,000 distinct CDR3 sequences, with 15% to 20% found just once. In its sample, this clonotype was seen many times. Its target is unknown. This CDR3 region has 12 residues. Looked up from germline, CDR1 is SGHAT and CDR2 is FQNNGV. V dropped 6 bases and J dropped 5 bases, with 8 bases sitting between them. Material for sequencing was naive CD8+ T cells from blood, with Jurkat cell RNA spiked in. Subset in this sample: FACS-sorted CD8+CD4-CCR7+CD45RA+ naive T cells. J is TRBJ2-1 and V is TRBV11-2; no clear D gene. The source is a human donor in good health. Some libraries in this study had Jurkat cell RNA spiked in. CDR3 sequence: CASSGLHNEQFF. The CDR3 DNA follows: TGTGCCAGCAGTGGGCTCCACAATGAGCAGTTCTTC.